The clone carrying this T cell receptor (beta chain) has more than one count but fewer than ten. Antigen unknown. This record comes from a study of T cell repertoires in cytomegalovirus infection. The overall study: Recently identified HLA-C-restricted CMV epitopes were among the peptides used.

Findings of the study overall: Summed frequency of public TCR beta families distinguished CMV carriers with the relevant HLA.

MiXCR, applied by TCRdb to the reads, yields one record per CDR3 protein. The data show about 770,000 distinct CDR3 sequences, roughly 29% seen once. Germline CDR1 and CDR2: SGDLS and YYNGEE. Trimming removed 0 bases from V and 3 bases from J; junction bases left unmatched: 6. The CDR3 totals 16 residues. The chain recombines TRBV9 with TRBJ2-5; 9 bases map to TRBD2. This receptor was taken from a human donor in good health (CMV status not recorded). Some clones in this sample may be carry-over from other donors' samples. Sample: cultured CD8+ T cells from PBMCs, taken from culture after CMV antigen stimulation. CDR3 sequence: CASSVGGSGGEETQYF. In nucleotides, the CDR3 is TGTGCCAGCAGCGTAGGGGGTAGCGGGGGAGAAGAGACCCAGTACTTC.